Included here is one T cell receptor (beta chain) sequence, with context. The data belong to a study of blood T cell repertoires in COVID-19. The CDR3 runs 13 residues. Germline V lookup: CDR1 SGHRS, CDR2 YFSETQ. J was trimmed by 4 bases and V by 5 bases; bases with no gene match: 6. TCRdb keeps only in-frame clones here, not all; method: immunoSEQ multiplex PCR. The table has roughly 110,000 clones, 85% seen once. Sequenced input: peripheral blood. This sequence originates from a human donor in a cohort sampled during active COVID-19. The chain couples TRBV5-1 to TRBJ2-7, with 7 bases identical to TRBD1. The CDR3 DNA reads TGCGCCAGCAGACAGGGACAGACGTACGAGCAGTACTTC. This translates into CASRQGQTYEQYF. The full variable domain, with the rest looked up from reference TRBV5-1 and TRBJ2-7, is KAGVTQTPRYLIKTRGQQVTLSCSPISGHRSVSWYQQTPGQGLQFLFEYFSETQRNKGNFPGRFSGRQFSNSRSEMNVSTLELGDSALYLCASRQGQTYEQYFGPGTRLTVT.